This record looks at one T cell receptor beta chain sequence and its context. Sequenced by immunoSEQ multiplex PCR; TCRdb stores in-frame clones only, minus some. Of roughly 500,000 clones in the sample, 70% to 90% were seen once. J lost 5 bases, V lost 0 bases, and 5 bases had no gene match. CDR3 length equals 16 residues. Germline assignment: CDR1 LGHNA and CDR2 YNFKEQ. This record belongs to a study of blood T cell repertoires in COVID-19. The wider study: T cells, B-cell-depleted T cells, or PBMCs supplied cDNA or gDNA.

The sequence was collected from a human donor in a cohort sampled during active COVID-19. V and J are TRBV4-2 and TRBJ2-1; 9 bases align to TRBD2. Material for sequencing was peripheral blood. The CDR3 reads CASSQEALAGNNEQFF. CDR3 sequence (DNA): TGTGCCAGCAGCCAAGAAGCCCTAGCGGGAAACAATGAGCAGTTCTTC.